Below, 20 T cell receptor beta chains from the same sample are listed, as sequenced in a study of OX40 agonist ivuxolimab in advanced cancers. TCRdb keeps only in-frame clones here, not all; method: immunoSEQ multiplex PCR. In the table there are tens of thousands of clones, around 89% of which are singletons. Material: CD4+ or CD8+ T cells sorted from blood, obtained in a trial of the OX40 agonist ivuxolimab. These receptors all stem from an adult with an advanced solid tumor such as melanoma, head and neck, liver or kidney cancer.

This clone was detected once. The chain employs TRBV7-9 and TRBJ2-5, with a tentative D call TRBD2 (5 bases). This CDR3 is 15 amino acids long. Germline lookup yields CDR1 SEHNR and CDR2 FQNEAQ (reference sequence). V dropped 2 bases and J dropped 5 bases, with 15 bases sitting between them. This chain's CDR3 is CASSLPGPGLETQYF. Written as DNA, the CDR3 is TGTGCCAGCAGCTTACCTGGTCCGGGGTTGGAGACCCAGTACTTC.

This chain uses TRBV27 with TRBJ2-1; 11 bases align to TRBD1. Germline V CDR1 and CDR2: MNHEY, SMNVEV (reference sequence). J was trimmed by 4 bases and V by 6 bases; bases with no gene match: 5. The CDR3 length is 15 residues. CDR3 bases: TGTGCCAGCAGCTTGGGGACAGGGGGGTACAATGAGCAGTTCTTC. Protein sequence: CASSLGTGGYNEQFF.

V gene TRBV13 combines with J gene TRBJ1-2; the match to TRBD1 covers 7 bases. CDR3 length equals 13 residues. Trimming took 3 bases from V and 2 from J; bases not matched to a gene: 0. The germline V gene encodes CDR1 PRHDT and CDR2 FYEKMQ (reference sequence). CDR3 nucleotide sequence: TGTGCCAGCAGCTTGACAGGGAACTATGGCTACACCTTC. Residues: CASSLTGNYGYTF. The full variable domain, its missing parts supplied by reference TRBV13 and TRBJ1-2, is AAGVIQSPRHLIKEKRETATLKCYPIPRHDTVYWYQQGPGQDPQFLISFYEKMQSDKGSIPDRFSAQQFSDYHSELNMSSLELGDSALYFCASSLTGNYGYTFGSGTRLTVV.

The gene calls are TRBV27 and TRBJ2-5, with D perhaps TRBD1 or TRBD2 (5 bases each). Germline V CDR1 and CDR2: MNHEY, SMNVEV (reference sequence). With 1 base removed from V and 5 bases from J, the gap between germline ends came to 17 bases. The CDR3 has 16 amino acids. CDR3 DNA sequence: TGTGCCAGCAGTTTATGGGGACCCAAGGTAGGGGAGACCCAGTACTTC. This translates into CASSLWGPKVGETQYF.

The V gene is TRBV27, the J gene TRBJ2-1, with unresolved D. The CDR3 is 11 residues long. The germline CDR1 and CDR2 sequences are MNHEY and SMNVEV (reference sequence). Deletions cut 4 bases from V and 10 bases from J, with 8 bases between. CDR3 region: CASSSFGEQFF. Here the CDR3 DNA reads TGTGCCAGCAGTTCGTTCGGCGAGCAGTTCTTC.

The J gene is TRBJ2-1, the V gene TRBV9; 9 bases map to TRBD2. In germline, CDR1 is SGDLS, CDR2 YYNGEE. The CDR3 sequence is 17 residues long. V shed 0 bases, J shed 1 base, and the junction held 5 bases outside the gene matches. The CDR3 loop is CASSVDGGRGSYNEQFF. In nucleotides, the CDR3 is TGTGCCAGCAGCGTAGACGGCGGGAGGGGATCCTACAATGAGCAGTTCTTC.

The chain combines TRBV7-8 with TRBJ1-6; no firm D call. This CDR3 has 18 amino acids. CDR1 and CDR2 from the germline V gene are SGHVS and FQNEAQ. With 2 bases removed from V and 4 bases from J, the gap between germline ends came to 18 bases. The CDR3, as DNA: TGTGCCAGCAGCTTAATAGGCACCCTCGAGATTTATAATTCACCCCTCCACTTT. Residues: CASSLIGTLEIYNSPLHF. Together with reference TRBV7-8 and TRBJ1-6, the CDR3 gives the full variable domain: GAGVSQSPRYKVAKRGQDVALRCDPISGHVSLFWYQQALGQGPEFLTYFQNEAQLDKSGLPSDRFFAERPEGSVSTLKIQRTQQEDSAVYLCASSLIGTLEIYNSPLHFGNGTRLTVT.

V is TRBV6-4 and J is TRBJ2-1; possibly TRBD2 for D (6 bases). The ends were cut back, 0 bases at V and 4 bases at J, with 10 bases in the middle. The CDR3 extends over 15 amino acids. CDR1 is MRHNA and CDR2 is SNTAGT in the germline V gene. The CDR3 DNA reads as TGTGCCAGCAGTGACTCATGGGGGGTTTACAATGAGCAGTTCTTC. It translates to CASSDSWGVYNEQFF.

V usage is TRBV2 and J usage is TRBJ1-2; 9 bases are shared with TRBD1. The length of the CDR3 is 14 residues. Germline loops: CDR1 SNHLY, CDR2 FYNNEI. The junction had 4 bases not matched to a gene; V was cut back by 8 bases and J by 0 bases. DNA of the CDR3: TGTGCCAGCGGACAGGGGATAACTAACTATGGCTACACCTTC. Protein: CASGQGITNYGYTF.

This chain links TRBV2 with TRBJ2-7; TRBD1 might be the D (5 bases). This CDR3 has 14 amino acids. Per germline, CDR1 SNHLY and CDR2 FYNNEI. Trimming cost V 7 bases and J 5 bases, with 18 bases left between them. CDR3 protein: CASTLDSSLNEQYF. The DNA for the CDR3 is TGTGCCAGCACCCTCGACAGTTCCCTCAACGAGCAGTACTTC.

The chain links TRBV30 to TRBJ2-3; D is ambiguous. The germline CDR1 and CDR2 sequences are GTSNPN and SVGIG (reference sequence). V shed 0 bases and J shed 2 bases, with 9 bases lying between them. The CDR3 extends over 14 amino acids. CDR3 DNA sequence: TGTGCCTGGAGTGTATCCGGTTTCACAGATACGCAGTATTTT. Translated: CAWSVSGFTDTQYF.

CDR3: CGVSEQYF. Written as DNA, the CDR3 is TGCGGCGTTTCCGAGCAGTACTTC. The chain combines TRBV20-1 with TRBJ2-7; D not resolved. CDR1 is DFQATT, CDR2 SNEGSKA, per germline (reference sequence). The length of the CDR3 is 8 residues.

The chain employs TRBV5-5 and TRBJ1-5, with 8 positions matching TRBD1. CDR1 SGHKS and CDR2 YYEKEE come from the germline V gene (reference sequence). CDR3 length: 19 amino acids. Germline trimming cut 6 bases from V and 3 bases from J; bases unmatched to any gene: 20. CDR3 sequence reads: CASTITIGTGRFDNQPQHF. CDR3 DNA: TGTGCCAGCACCATTACCATCGGGACAGGAAGGTTCGACAATCAGCCCCAGCATTTT.

J is TRBJ2-1 and V is TRBV30; D remains ambiguous. V dropped 2 bases and J dropped 7 bases, with 15 bases sitting between them. This CDR3 is 14 amino acids long. Germline lookup yields CDR1 GTSNPN and CDR2 SVGIG (reference sequence). The CDR3 nucleotides read TGTGCCTGGAGTCGGCCCCGCGGATGGAATGAGCAGTTCTTC. This gives the protein CAWSRPRGWNEQFF.

This clone was recorded once. The V call is TRBV28, the J call TRBJ1-5; the D gene is possibly TRBD1 (6 bases). Trimming left V 4 bases short and J 1 base short, with 14 bases between. Germline lookup yields CDR1 MDHEN and CDR2 SYDVKM. CDR3 length: 16 residues. CDR3 residues: CASSSVGGASNQPQHF. In DNA, the CDR3 is TGTGCCAGCAGTTCAGTGGGGGGCGCCAGCAATCAGCCCCAGCATTTT. The full variable domain, completed using reference TRBV28 and TRBJ1-5, is DVKVTQSSRYLVKRTGEKVFLECVQDMDHENMFWYRQDPGLGLRLIYFSYDVKMKEKGDIPEGYSVSREKKERFSLILESASTNQTSMYLCASSSVGGASNQPQHFGDGTRLSIL.

CDR3 sequence (DNA): TGTGCCAGCAGTCCTCCCCGGGGCGGGAATGAAAAACTGTTTTTT. Translated: CASSPPRGGNEKLFF. V gene TRBV6-5 combines with J gene TRBJ1-4, with D possibly being TRBD1 (5 bases). Germline V CDR1 and CDR2: MNHEY, SVGAGI. The V end lost 5 bases, the J end lost 5 bases, and 15 bases lay between the germline ends. This CDR3 region has 15 residues.

The chain employs TRBV19 and TRBJ1-3, with TRBD1 matching 7 bases. The J segment lost 0 bases and the V segment lost 5 bases, leaving 7 bases of the junction unmatched. Germline lookup yields CDR1 LNHDA and CDR2 SQIVND (reference sequence). This CDR3 has 16 residues. In DNA form, the CDR3 reads TGTGCCAGTAGTCCTTGGACAGGAGGCTCTGGAAACACCATATATTTT. Translated, it gives CASSPWTGGSGNTIYF.

This clone was observed a single time. The chain employs TRBV7-9 and TRBJ2-3; D is uncertain. CDR1 SEHNR and CDR2 FQNEAQ come from the germline V gene (reference sequence). The V gene lost 4 bases and the J gene lost 0 bases, with 5 bases spanning the gap. The CDR3 is made up of 13 amino acids. The CDR3 nucleotides read TGTGCCAGCAGCTGGACGAGCACAGATACGCAGTATTTT. It yields the protein CASSWTSTDTQYF.

This clone appeared a single time. The chain links TRBV28 to TRBJ2-3; D could derive from TRBD1 or TRBD2 (7 bases each). Germline V gene data show CDR1 as MDHEN and CDR2 as SYDVKM. Between the trimmed V and J ends, which lost 6 bases and 6 bases, there was a span of 19 bases. CDR3 length: 15 amino acids. Here the CDR3 reads CASRGRGGLRDTQYF. The CDR3 nucleotides are TGTGCCAGCAGGGGCAGGGGGGGGTTAAGGGATACGCAGTATTTT.

This clone showed up just once. This chain's CDR3 is CATSRDTYEQYF. Here the CDR3 DNA reads TGTGCCACCAGCAGGGATACCTACGAGCAGTACTTC. The chain is built from TRBV15 and TRBJ2-7; D not resolved. CDR1 is LNHNV and CDR2 is YYDKDF in the germline V gene (reference sequence). The CDR3 loop spans 12 amino acids. The V and J ends lost 3 bases and 2 bases respectively, with 5 bases between them.